This entry concerns a single T cell receptor (beta chain). The antigen is undetermined. The data originate from a study of cytomegalovirus exposure and HLA in healthy donors. Germline CDR1 and CDR2: MNHNS and SASEGT. Trimming took 2 bases from V and 3 from J, leaving 16 bases between them. CDR3 length: 16 residues. Points from the study as a whole: Only CMV serostatus was available as immune exposure information. Analysis performed later showed TCR beta chains linked to HLA being more clonally expanded than equally common others.

13 Jbeta primers and 60 Vbeta primers were used for the PCR. The repertoire was sequenced with immunoSEQ multiplex PCR; TCRdb's copy has only in-frame clones and lacks some. The sample holds just under 150,000 clones; 80% to 85% are singletons and the top ten take 2.5% to 3%. V and J are TRBV6-1 and TRBJ2-5, with D possibly matching TRBD2 (6 bases). What was sequenced was PBMCs. This sequence originates from a woman aged 25 to 39 in good health and CMV-seronegative. The CDR3 region has the DNA TGTGCCAGCAGTGAAACTCCGGCGGGGTTCAAAGAGACCCAGTACTTC. Translating it yields CASSETPAGFKETQYF.